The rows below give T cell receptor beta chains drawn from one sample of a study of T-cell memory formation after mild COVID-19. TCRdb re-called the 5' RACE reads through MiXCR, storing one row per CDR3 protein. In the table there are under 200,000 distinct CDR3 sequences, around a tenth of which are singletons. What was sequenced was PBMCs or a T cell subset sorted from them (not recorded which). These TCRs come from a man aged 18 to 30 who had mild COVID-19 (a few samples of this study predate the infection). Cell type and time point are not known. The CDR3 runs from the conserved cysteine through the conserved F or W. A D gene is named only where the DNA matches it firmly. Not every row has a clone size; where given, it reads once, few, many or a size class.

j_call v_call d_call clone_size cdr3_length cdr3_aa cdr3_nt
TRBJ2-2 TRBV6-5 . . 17 CASSYSVLGGNTGELFF TGTGCCAGCAGTTACTCAGTCTTGGGGGGGAACACCGGGGAGCTGTTTTTT
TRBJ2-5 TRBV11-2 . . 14 CASAVSYVQETQYF TGTGCCAGCGCTGTAAGCTACGTCCAAGAGACCCAGTACTTC
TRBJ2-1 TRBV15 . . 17 CATSRDQNGVSYNEQFF TGTGCCACCAGCAGAGATCAGAACGGGGTCTCCTACAATGAGCAGTTCTTC
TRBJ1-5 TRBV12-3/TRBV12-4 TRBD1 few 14 CASSRTGVGQPQHF TGTGCCAGCAGCCGGACAGGGGTCGGACAGCCCCAGCATTTT
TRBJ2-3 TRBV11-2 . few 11 CASTIKYTQYF TGTGCCAGCACCATCAAATATACGCAGTATTTT
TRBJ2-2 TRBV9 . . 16 CASSPSVAVNTGELFF TGTGCCAGCAGCCCTTCGGTAGCGGTGAACACCGGGGAGCTGTTTTTT
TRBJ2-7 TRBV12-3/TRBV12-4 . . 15 CASSFPEGGRLEQYF TGTGCCAGCAGTTTCCCGGAGGGCGGCCGTCTCGAGCAGTACTTC
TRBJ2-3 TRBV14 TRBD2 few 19 CASATRIGLAGGRSDTQYF TGTGCCAGCGCGACCAGAATTGGACTAGCGGGGGGAAGATCGGATACGCAGTATTTT
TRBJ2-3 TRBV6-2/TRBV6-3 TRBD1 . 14 CASSRQGKSDTQYF TGTGCCAGCAGCCGACAGGGGAAGTCAGATACGCAGTATTTT
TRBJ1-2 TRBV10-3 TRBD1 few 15 CATTGTGGLDYGYTF TGTGCCACGACCGGGACAGGTGGTTTGGACTATGGCTACACCTTC
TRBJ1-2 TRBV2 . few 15 CATSWRPGLVYGYTF TGTGCCACCTCCTGGCGCCCAGGCTTAGTCTATGGCTACACCTTC
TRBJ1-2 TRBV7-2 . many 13 CASSPRREIRYTF TGTGCCAGCAGCCCCCGGAGGGAAATACGCTACACCTTC
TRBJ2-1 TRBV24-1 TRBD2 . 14 CATSVSGGAGEQFF TGTGCCACCAGTGTTAGCGGGGGGGCGGGAGAGCAGTTCTTC
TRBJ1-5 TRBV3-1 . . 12 CASSHVNQPQHF TGTGCCAGCAGCCATGTGAATCAGCCCCAGCATTTT
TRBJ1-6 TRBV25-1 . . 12 CASSGDRRALHF TGTGCCAGCAGTGGGGATAGGAGGGCCCTCCACTTT
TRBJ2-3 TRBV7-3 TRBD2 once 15 CASSLRGGQADTQYF TGTGCCAGCAGCCTCCGGGGGGGGCAGGCAGATACGCAGTATTTT
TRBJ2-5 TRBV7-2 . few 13 CASSSGPSGTQYF TGTGCCAGCAGCTCTGGACCCTCGGGGACCCAGTACTTC
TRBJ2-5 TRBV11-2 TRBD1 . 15 CASSLHRGLVETQYF TGTGCCAGCAGCCTTCACAGGGGGCTGGTAGAGACCCAGTACTTC
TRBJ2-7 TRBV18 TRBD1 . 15 CASSLGQGAAYEQYF TGTGCCAGCTCCCTTGGACAGGGGGCGGCCTACGAGCAGTACTTC